The 12 T cell receptor beta chains listed next were all sequenced from one sample in a study of shared clonotypes between healthy human individuals. TCRdb's copy holds only in-frame clones and misses some; the assay was immunoSEQ multiplex PCR. Among about 1.5 million clones listed, around 98% were seen once. Sequenced input: naive CD4+ T cells sorted from blood. Stated subset: CD45RA+ positively selected. Receptors originate from a man younger than 40 in good health.

This chain connects TRBV5-4 to TRBJ2-4; D ambiguous. This CDR3 has 13 residues. The V gene's germline CDR1 is SGHNT and CDR2 YYREEE (reference sequence). Trimming shortened V by 4 bases and J by 4 bases, and 9 bases separated the two germline ends. In DNA, the CDR3 is TGTGCCAGCAGCCTAGATACTAAAAACATTCAGTACTTC. This gives the protein CASSLDTKNIQYF. The variable domain in full, with the rest retrieved from reference TRBV5-4 and TRBJ2-4, is ETGVTQSPTHLIKTRGQQVTLRCSSQSGHNTVSWYQQALGQGPQFIFQYYREEENGRGNFPPRFSGLQFPNYSSELNVNALELDDSALYLCASSLDTKNIQYFGAGTRLSVL.

The chain combines TRBV7-9 with TRBJ1-4; D is unresolved. The CDR3 consists of 17 residues. Trimming shortened V by 5 bases and J by 3 bases, and 19 bases separated the two germline ends. The germline V gene encodes CDR1 SEHNR and CDR2 FQNEAQ (reference sequence). CDR3 in amino acids: CASSPDGRASANEKLFF. The CDR3 DNA reads TGTGCCAGCAGCCCCGATGGAAGGGCTTCGGCTAATGAAAAACTGTTTTTT.

This rearrangement joins TRBV7-9 to TRBJ1-4; 8 positions match TRBD1. V dropped 6 bases and J dropped 6; count of bases not matched to a gene: 9. The CDR3 is 15 residues long. From germline, CDR1 is SEHNR and CDR2 FQNEAQ (reference sequence). The CDR3 DNA reads TGTGCCAGCAGTCCAATACAGGGGGAATATGAAAAACTGTTTTTT. As protein: CASSPIQGEYEKLFF.

The CDR3 DNA sequence: TGTGCCAGCAGCCCACAGGGGCGGTGGACTGAAGCTTTCTTT. Its protein is CASSPQGRWTEAFF. The chain is built from TRBV7-9 and TRBJ1-1; 7 nucleotides line up with TRBD1. Germline V CDR1 and CDR2: SEHNR, FQNEAQ (reference sequence). Trimming removed 5 bases from V and 5 bases from J; junction bases left unmatched: 8. The CDR3 covers 14 residues.

Here the CDR3 DNA reads TGCGCCAGCGGACCTCTTGGGTCGTACACGGGGGATATTGGAGGCTACACCTTC. Its translation is CASGPLGSYTGDIGGYTF. This chain links TRBV5-1 with TRBJ1-2; maybe TRBD1 (5 bases). V lost 7 bases to trimming and J lost 8 bases, with 33 bases between them. CDR1 SGHRS and CDR2 YFSETQ come from the germline V gene. The CDR3 loop spans 18 amino acids.

The rearrangement joins TRBV5-8 to TRBJ2-1; 11 nucleotides match TRBD2. The CDR3 loop spans 15 amino acids. V dropped 3 bases and J dropped 10; count of bases not matched to a gene: 9. Germline-derived CDR1 and CDR2 are SGHTS and YDEGEE. The CDR3 loop reads CASSSGLAAPAEQFF. CDR3 sequence (DNA): TGTGCCAGCAGCTCGGGACTAGCGGCCCCCGCGGAGCAGTTCTTC.

This chain uses TRBV28 with TRBJ2-6, with 7 bases aligning to TRBD1. Germline V CDR1 and CDR2: MDHEN, SYDVKM. The ends lost 8 bases at V and 0 bases at J; junction bases unmatched: 13. The CDR3 sequence is 18 residues long. The DNA for the CDR3 is TGTGCCAGCCGACCAGCAGGGGGTGGTTACTCTGGGGCCAACGTCCTGACTTTC. Its protein product is CASRPAGGGYSGANVLTF.

The V and J genes are TRBV18 and TRBJ2-7; possibly TRBD1 for D (6 bases). V gave up 3 bases and J gave up 5 bases, with 17 bases separating them. CDR3 length: 15 amino acids. CDR1 is KGHSH and CDR2 is LQKENI in the germline V gene. This CDR3 reads CASSPGQQGTNEQYF. The CDR3 bases are TGTGCCAGCTCACCCGGACAGCAAGGGACCAACGAGCAGTACTTC.

V gene TRBV2 combines with J gene TRBJ2-7, with 9 positions matching TRBD1. The V segment lost 6 bases and the J segment 3 bases; nucleotides outside the gene matches: 6. Looked up from germline, CDR1 is SNHLY and CDR2 is FYNNEI. The CDR3 runs to 14 residues. CDR3 in DNA: TGTGCCAGCAGACAGACAGGGGGTGTCTACGAGCAGTACTTC. Protein: CASRQTGGVYEQYF.

This clone was counted once. The gene calls are TRBV19 and TRBJ2-2, with 10 bases aligning to TRBD1. Per the germline V gene, CDR1 is LNHDA and CDR2 is SQIVND (reference sequence). This CDR3 has 15 amino acids. V was pared by 6 bases and J by 2 bases, with 3 bases of the junction left unmatched. CDR3 in amino acids: CASSRQGANTGELFF. As DNA, the CDR3 is TGTGCCAGTAGCAGACAGGGGGCCAACACCGGGGAGCTGTTTTTT.

This chain connects TRBV7-2 to TRBJ2-2; a weak D match, TRBD2 (7 bases). Trimming removed 5 bases at V and 2 bases at J, with 18 bases between. The CDR3 extends over 17 amino acids. Per the germline V gene, CDR1 is SGHTA and CDR2 is FQGNSA. The CDR3 nucleotides are TGTGCCAGCAGCAGCCGGGGGGCAGGGCACAACACCGGGGAGCTGTTTTTT. As protein: CASSSRGAGHNTGELFF.

Comments on this clone: The junction departs from germline at one end; a sequencing error may be responsible. The rearrangement joins TRBV7-7 to TRBJ2-3; D gene unclear. Germline lookup yields CDR1 SSHAT and CDR2 FNYEAQ (reference sequence). CDR3 length equals 15 residues. The CDR3 spells CASSLDVGYTDTQYF. CDR3 in DNA: TGTGCTAGCAGCTTAGATGTGGGATACACAGATACGCAGTATTTT.